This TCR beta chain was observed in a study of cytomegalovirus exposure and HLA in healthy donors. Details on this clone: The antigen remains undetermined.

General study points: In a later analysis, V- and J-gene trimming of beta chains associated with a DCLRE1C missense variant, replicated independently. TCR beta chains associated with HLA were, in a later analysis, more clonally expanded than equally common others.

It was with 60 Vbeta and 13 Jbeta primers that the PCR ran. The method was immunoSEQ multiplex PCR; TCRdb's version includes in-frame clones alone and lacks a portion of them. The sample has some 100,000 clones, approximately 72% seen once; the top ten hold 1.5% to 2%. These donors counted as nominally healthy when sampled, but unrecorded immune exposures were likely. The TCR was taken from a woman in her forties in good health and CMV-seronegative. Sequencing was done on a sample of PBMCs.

As DNA, the CDR3 is TGTGCCAGCAGTGATACAGGGCGCTCTGGAAACACCATATATTTT. It codes for CASSDTGRSGNTIYF. The rearrangement joins TRBV6-1 to TRBJ1-3, with D maybe TRBD1 (6 bases). The CDR3 is made up of 15 amino acids. CDR1 and CDR2 (germline): MNHNS, SASEGT. The germline V and J ends were trimmed by 3 bases and 0 bases, with 9 bases remaining between them.